This TCR beta chain comes out of a study of blood T cell repertoires in COVID-19. The assay was immunoSEQ multiplex PCR, and TCRdb's table has in-frame clones only and misses some. This sample yields fewer than 200,000 clones, of which about three quarters are seen a single time; 26% belongs to the top ten. With V trimmed by 3 bases and J by 7 bases, 4 bases remained unmatched. Looked up from germline, CDR1 is SGHNT and CDR2 is YYREEE (reference sequence). The CDR3 has 15 amino acids. V is TRBV5-4 and J is TRBJ2-5; 15 nucleotides agree with TRBD2. This sequence was found in a woman aged 70 to 79 with acute or convalescent COVID-19. Sequencing was carried out using peripheral blood. This chain's CDR3 is CASSSRTSGRGTQYF. CDR3 sequence (DNA): TGTGCCAGCAGCTCACGGACTAGCGGGAGGGGGACCCAGTACTTC.